These T cell receptor beta chains were read from a single sample in a study of blood T cell repertoires in COVID-19. This table comes from immunoSEQ multiplex PCR, and its TCRdb copy is limited to in-frame clones, with some not included. The sample lists under 200,000 clones, under 85% occurring once. The sequencing sample was made of peripheral blood. These receptors all come from a man aged 55 to 70 with active or convalescent COVID-19. CDR3s leave out the opening cysteine and the closing phenylalanine or tryptophan.

TRBV27	TRBJ2-2	ASGPSLAGPTGELF
TRBV5-1	TRBJ1-3	ASSLGRSSGNTIY
TRBV7-2	TRBJ2-7	ASSIGGIEQY
TRBV19	TRBJ2-7	ASSIDRQGPYEQY
TRBV18	TRBJ1-3	ASSVRQGSSGNTIY
TRBV6-7	TRBJ1-1	ASSSDSREAF
TRBV6-2/TRBV6-3	TRBJ2-2	ASSYLAGPGGGELF
TRBV7-2	TRBJ2-1	ASSSWRDGEQF
TRBV5-5	TRBJ1-5	ASSFGTGISQPQH
TRBV9	TRBJ1-1	ASSSGMNTEAF
TRBV2	TRBJ1-2	ASSKFRFTGGDQDGYT
TRBV7-3	TRBJ2-3	ASSPRADTQY
TRBV7-3	TRBJ1-2	ASSRYRTDYGYT
TRBV5-4	TRBJ2-4	ASSAVAGGGRNIQY
TRBV5-1	TRBJ2-5	ASSPTGQETQY
TRBV29-1	TRBJ1-1	SVVRQTMNTEAF
TRBV6-1	TRBJ2-1	ASSEGLAGGDEQF
TRBV27	TRBJ2-1	ASSLWGDRGNEQF